This TCR beta chain was identified during a study of CXCR3-negative and CXCR3-positive naive CD8 T cells. The wider study: Roughly 1.5 +/- 0.3 million TRB reads came from each library, giving about 150 million in total.

In regard to this clonotype: Its antigen is unidentified.

The TRB libraries of cDNA were built by UMI-labeled 5' RACE. Reanalyzing the 5' RACE reads, TCRdb keeps one entry per CDR3 protein, without DNA. The listing records some 150,000 distinct CDR3 sequences. The CDR3 is 19 amino acids. Researchers reported sorting every CD8+ T cell subset in triplicate, around 300,000 cells per sort. Study results and limitations: Naive CXCR3-positive and CXCR3-negative cells shared similar TRBV-TRBJ usage, unlike memory cells. Diversity ran similarly high across both naive subsets but far lower in memory CD8+ cells. Researchers report that CXCR3-positive naive cells carry more hydrophobic TRB CDR3s than CXCR3-negative naive cells.

The chain employs TRBV23-1 and TRBJ2-2; TCRdb reports TRBD2, a call that lacks DNA to check it against. TRBV23-1 is marked as an open reading frame, function uncertain. The source of this sequence is a human donor in good health. Some clones in this sample may be carry-over from other donors' samples. Material: naive CXCR3+ CD8+ T cells from blood. Subset defined: CD45RO-CCR7+CD27+CD95- naive CD8+ T cells expressing CXCR3 (TNR3+). The CDR3 loop is CASSQTGLAVGDSTGELFF.